The TCR beta chain under discussion was sequenced for a study of blood T cell repertoires in COVID-19. In the source study's methods: Counts of nucleated cells, estimated from reference gene primer amplification, were obtained. Method: immunoSEQ multiplex PCR; TCRdb's copy keeps in-frame clones and lacks some. The DNA was the basis for D and trimming; V, J and clone size are from that table. The sample contains just under 350,000 clones, more than 70% of which appear only once. Per the germline V gene, CDR1 is SGHRS and CDR2 is YFSETQ. The CDR3 is made up of 14 amino acids. With 4 bases clipped from V and 3 bases from J, the junction kept 6 bases outside the gene matches.

The source is a woman in her 70s with COVID-19, enrolled during active disease. This chain links TRBV5-1 with TRBJ1-1, with 7 bases that match TRBD1. The sample taken for sequencing was peripheral blood. The CDR3 spells CASSLGQSYTEAFF. The CDR3 DNA follows: TGCGCCAGCAGCCTGGGACAGTCGTACACTGAAGCTTTCTTT.